This T cell receptor (beta chain) is from a study of blood T cells in healthy people across ages. Study-wide points: The study found more naive CD4+ cells and higher diversity in long-lived than aged donors. Changes in expanded clonotypes were possibly confounded, as the CMV status of donors was unknown.

With regard to this clonotype: The antigen is unknown.

The study isolated at least 6.5 million PBMCs from each sample. PCR was performed a second time for about 7 to 12 cycles using a sample-barcoded 5' primer and a J-beta primer mix. Each CDR3 protein is one row after TCRdb ran MiXCR on the 5' RACE reads. The data contain 1.5 million to 2 million distinct CDR3 sequences, 25% to 30% of them seen just once; the ten biggest clones take up 7.7%. CDR1 is SNHLY, CDR2 FYNNEI, per germline. This CDR3 contains 15 residues. The ends were cut back, 6 bases at V and 4 bases at J, with 17 bases in the middle. The chain couples TRBV2 to TRBJ2-3, with D maybe TRBD1 (7 bases). What was sequenced was blood. This TCR derives from a woman aged 25 to 39 in good health. The CDR3 loop reads CASSNQGGIADTQYF. In DNA, the CDR3 is TGTGCCAGCAGCAATCAGGGGGGCATCGCAGATACGCAGTATTTT.